The 20 T cell receptor beta chains in this list originate from one sample, sequenced in a study of blood T cell dynamics during melanoma immunotherapy. Clones were sequenced by immunoSEQ multiplex PCR, and TCRdb holds only the in-frame ones, with some missing. Of around 10,000 clones in the sample, 84% were seen once. Time point: pre-treatment baseline. This material consisted of blood, taken from a patient treated with checkpoint blockade. The receptors shown here come from a human donor with melanoma.

This rearrangement joins TRBV30 to TRBJ1-2; D not certain. This CDR3 comprises 14 residues. In germline, CDR1 is GTSNPN, CDR2 SVGIG (reference sequence). Trimming left V 4 bases short and J 2 bases short, with 14 bases between. The CDR3 here is CAWKLKIGNYGYTF. CDR3 nucleotide sequence: TGTGCCTGGAAACTTAAGATCGGGAACTATGGCTACACCTTC.

The CDR3 bases are TGTGCCACCAACGGTGGTAGCGGGGGGGCAGATACGCAGTATTTT. As protein: CATNGGSGGADTQYF. The chain carries TRBV6-1 and TRBJ2-3, with TRBD2 matching 11 bases. Germline assignment: CDR1 MNHNS and CDR2 SASEGT. Trimming at V came to 10 bases and at J to 4 bases, leaving 10 bases not matched to a gene. The CDR3 is made up of 15 amino acids.

The chain has TRBV19 and TRBJ2-7; weak D call: TRBD2 (6 bases). V dropped 3 bases and J dropped 6 bases, with 6 bases sitting between them. This CDR3 has 11 amino acids. Germline CDR1 LNHDA, CDR2 SQIVND (reference sequence). The CDR3 DNA sequence: TGTGCCAGTAGTATCGGGAGCGAGCAGTACTTC. Amino acid sequence: CASSIGSEQYF.

This rearrangement joins TRBV6-5 to TRBJ2-7; the D gene could be TRBD1 or TRBD2 (5 bases each). The CDR3 consists of 14 residues. The germline V and J ends were trimmed by 10 bases and 3 bases, with 19 bases remaining between them. Looked up from germline, CDR1 is MNHEY and CDR2 is SVGAGI. The CDR3 DNA is TGTGCCATCGGGCTAGGGACGGGATTCTACGAGCAGTACTTC. This translates into CAIGLGTGFYEQYF.

The rearrangement links TRBV7-9 to TRBJ1-3; D is unclear. This CDR3 is 15 amino acids long. The germline V and J ends were trimmed by 2 bases and 5 bases, with 13 bases remaining between them. The germline V gene has CDR1 SEHNR and CDR2 FQNEAQ (reference sequence). The DNA for the CDR3 is TGTGCCAGCAGCTTATGGACGGCGACGAGAAACACCATATATTTT. It codes for CASSLWTATRNTIYF.

CDR3 DNA: TGTGCCAGCAGCCCACTAGCGGGGGGTGTCTCGTTGGCCAAAAACATTCAGTACTTC. Its protein is CASSPLAGGVSLAKNIQYF. The chain has TRBV14 and TRBJ2-4; 12 nucleotides agree with TRBD2. The CDR3 extends over 19 amino acids. Germline values: CDR1 SGHDN, CDR2 FVKESK. Trimming removed 4 bases from V and 1 base from J; junction bases left unmatched: 11.

V is TRBV15 and J is TRBJ1-4; TRBD1 is a possible D gene (6 bases). V dropped 5 bases and J dropped 8 bases, with 18 bases sitting between them. Germline-derived CDR1 and CDR2 are LNHNV and YYDKDF (reference sequence). The CDR3 extends over 15 amino acids. The CDR3 DNA reads TGTGCCACCAGCCCATCTAGGGAAGGGGGAGAAAAACTGTTTTTT. It encodes CATSPSREGGEKLFF.

The chain recombines TRBV28 with TRBJ1-2; D unresolved. CDR1 is MDHEN and CDR2 is SYDVKM in the germline V gene. The CDR3 runs to 15 residues. With 6 bases removed from V and 4 bases from J, the gap between germline ends came to 18 bases. The DNA for the CDR3 is TGTGCCAGCAGCACTACGGCGGGGAGAATCTATGGCTACACCTTC. This gives the protein CASSTTAGRIYGYTF.

This clone turned up a few times. The chain links TRBV6-1 to TRBJ1-6, with a weak D call TRBD1 (5 bases). V was shortened by 6 bases and J by 7 bases, with 13 bases between the two germline ends. Per the germline V gene, CDR1 is MNHNS and CDR2 is SASEGT. The CDR3 is made up of 14 amino acids. CDR3 bases: TGTGCCAGCAGGGCCGGGACGGAGAATTCACCCCTCCACTTT. It translates to CASRAGTENSPLHF.

The chain has TRBV6-5 and TRBJ1-2, with D maybe TRBD1 (6 bases). The CDR3 is made up of 14 amino acids. Germline-derived CDR1 and CDR2 are MNHEY and SVGAGI. V was pared by 3 bases and J by 4 bases, with 12 bases between. CDR3 bases: TGTGCCAGCAGTTATAGGGAGGGGGGCTATGGCTACACCTTC. Translation gives CASSYREGGYGYTF.

There are a few counts of this clone. The CDR3 coding sequence is TGTGCCATCAGTGATCTCGATGGGCAGGGGAGGAACTATGGCTACACCTTC. This translates into CAISDLDGQGRNYGYTF. The chain carries TRBV10-3 and TRBJ1-2; tentative D call: TRBD1 (6 bases). The V and J ends lost 3 bases and 2 bases respectively, with 19 bases between them. The CDR3 has 17 amino acids. CDR1 and CDR2 (germline): ENHRY, SYGVKD.

The CDR3 reads CASSHSAALDTQYF. CDR3 sequence (DNA): TGTGCCAGCAGCCACTCCGCGGCACTGGATACGCAGTATTTT. The V gene is TRBV7-9, the J gene TRBJ2-3; no reliable D call. This CDR3 spans 14 amino acids. Germline CDR1 SEHNR, CDR2 FQNEAQ (reference sequence). V was trimmed by 5 bases and J by 6 bases, leaving 15 bases between them.

The rearrangement links TRBV7-6 to TRBJ2-5; tentatively, D is TRBD2 (5 bases). V lost 4 bases, J lost 5 bases, and 5 bases lay in between. In germline, CDR1 is SGHVS, CDR2 FNYEAQ. The CDR3 spans 11 residues. The CDR3 loop reads CASSSGETQYF. CDR3 bases: TGTGCCAGCAGCTCGGGGGAGACCCAGTACTTC.

The gene calls are TRBV6-1 and TRBJ2-5; 8 bases align to TRBD1. The J segment lost 2 bases and the V segment lost 6 bases, leaving 8 bases of the junction unmatched. The CDR3 loop spans 15 amino acids. Germline CDR1 MNHNS, CDR2 SASEGT. CDR3 nucleotides: TGTGCCAGCAGCGTAGGGACAGGTAGTCAAGAGACCCAGTACTTC. This gives the protein CASSVGTGSQETQYF.

The genes are TRBV11-2 and TRBJ2-3; 9 bases align to TRBD1. The V gene's germline CDR1 is SGHAT and CDR2 FQNNGV. The CDR3 runs to 15 residues. Losses at the gene ends were 2 bases for V and 1 base for J; bases not matched to a gene: 1. The chain's CDR3 is CASSLRQGGTDTQYF. CDR3 bases: TGTGCCAGCAGCTTAAGACAGGGGGGCACAGATACGCAGTATTTT.

The chain links TRBV2 to TRBJ2-2; 11 bases are a match to TRBD2. J lost 7 bases, V lost 5 bases, and 6 bases had no gene match. Germline values: CDR1 SNHLY, CDR2 FYNNEI. The CDR3 contains 15 residues. CDR3 residues: CASSSSGGALGELFF. CDR3 bases: TGTGCCAGCAGTAGTAGCGGGGGGGCCCTCGGGGAGCTGTTTTTT.

The chain carries TRBV4-1 and TRBJ2-1; 7 bases match TRBD1. Germline assignment: CDR1 MGHRA and CDR2 YSYEKL. The J segment lost 8 bases and the V segment lost 0 bases, leaving 13 bases of the junction unmatched. The CDR3 spans 17 residues. DNA of the CDR3: TGCGCCAGCAGCCAAGAGGGTACGAGACAGGGCAGGGATGAGCAGTTCTTC. Its protein is CASSQEGTRQGRDEQFF.

This sequence joins TRBV6-5 and TRBJ1-1; no firm D call. The CDR3 runs 14 residues. Germline CDR1 reads MNHEY; CDR2 reads SVGAGI. With 7 bases removed from V and 1 base from J, the gap between germline ends came to 13 bases. The CDR3 DNA reads as TGTGCCAGCACTAAATTGGTAGGGAACACTGAAGCTTTCTTT. It codes for CASTKLVGNTEAFF.

The chain has TRBV11-2 and TRBJ2-5; 7 nucleotides agree with TRBD1. Trimming cost V 1 base and J 1 base; bases outside gene matches: 3. This CDR3 spans 15 amino acids. Germline V gene data show CDR1 as SGHAT and CDR2 as FQNNGV. DNA for the CDR3: TGTGCCAGCAGCTTAGGACAGGGCCCCCAAGAGACCCAGTACTTC. Amino acid sequence: CASSLGQGPQETQYF.

The chain has TRBV6-5 and TRBJ1-3; perhaps TRBD1 as D (6 bases). Germline V lookup: CDR1 MNHEY, CDR2 SVGAGI. The CDR3 has 15 amino acids. Trimming shortened V by 6 bases and J by 2 bases, and 14 bases separated the two germline ends. The CDR3 reads CASRLKQGTGNTIYF. The CDR3 bases are TGTGCCAGCAGACTGAAACAGGGAACTGGAAACACCATATATTTT.